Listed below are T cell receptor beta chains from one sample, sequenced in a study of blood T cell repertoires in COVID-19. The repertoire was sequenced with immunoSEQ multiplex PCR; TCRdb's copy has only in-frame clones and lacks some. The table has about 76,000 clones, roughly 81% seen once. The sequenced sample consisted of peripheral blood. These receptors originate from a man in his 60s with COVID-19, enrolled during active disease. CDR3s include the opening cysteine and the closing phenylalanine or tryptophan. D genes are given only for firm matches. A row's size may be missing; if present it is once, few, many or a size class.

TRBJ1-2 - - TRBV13 CASSLGGGGSYGYTF TGTGCCAGCAGCTTAGGCGGCGGGGGATCCTATGGCTACACCTTC
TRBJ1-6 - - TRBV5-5 CASSLGSGHIPLHF TGTGCCAGCAGCCTAGGGAGTGGCCACATCCCCCTCCACTTT
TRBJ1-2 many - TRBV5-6 CASSWAGTPKGGYTF TGTGCCAGCAGCTGGGCGGGGACCCCTAAAGGAGGCTACACCTTC
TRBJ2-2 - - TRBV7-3 CASSLRRSGELFF TGTGCCAGCAGCTTAAGGAGATCCGGGGAGCTGTTTTTT
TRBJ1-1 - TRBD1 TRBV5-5 CASSGGQRNTEAFF TGTGCCAGCAGCGGGGGACAGAGGAACACTGAAGCTTTCTTT
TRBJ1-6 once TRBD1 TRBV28 CASTPTGHNSPLHF TGTGCCAGCACCCCGACAGGGCATAATTCACCCCTCCACTTT
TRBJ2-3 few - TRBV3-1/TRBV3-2 CASSHPSDSSDRDTQYF TGTGCCAGCAGCCATCCCTCCGACTCGTCAGACAGGGATACGCAGTATTTT
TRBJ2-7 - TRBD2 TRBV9 CASSASSGSTYEQYF TGTGCCAGCAGCGCTTCTAGCGGGTCAACCTACGAGCAGTACTTC
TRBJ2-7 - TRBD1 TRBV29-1 CSGQGDYEQYF TGCAGCGGGCAGGGGGATTACGAGCAGTACTTC
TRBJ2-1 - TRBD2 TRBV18 CASSPRALAGEGNEQFF TGTGCCAGCTCACCGCGTGCCCTAGCGGGAGAGGGGAATGAGCAGTTCTTC
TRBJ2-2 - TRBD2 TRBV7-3 CASSPSRSGGPNTGELFF TGTGCCAGCAGCCCCAGCCGTAGCGGGGGGCCGAACACCGGGGAGCTGTTTTTT
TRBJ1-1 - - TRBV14 CASSQNLNTEAFF TGTGCCAGCAGCCAAAACTTGAACACTGAAGCTTTCTTT
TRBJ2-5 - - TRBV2 CASRDTGPETQYF TGTGCCAGCAGGGATACAGGGCCGGAGACCCAGTACTTC
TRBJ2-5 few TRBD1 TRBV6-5 CASSYYSGGETQYF TGTGCCAGCAGTTACTATTCAGGGGGAGAGACCCAGTACTTC
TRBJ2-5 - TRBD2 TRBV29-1 CSVVGSGRSETQYF TGCAGCGTTGTAGGTAGCGGGAGATCGGAGACCCAGTACTTC
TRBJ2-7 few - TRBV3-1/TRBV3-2 CASSQEGGLMLTHSYEQYF TGTGCCAGCAGCCAAGAGGGGGGGCTGATGTTGACTCACTCCTACGAGCAGTACTTC
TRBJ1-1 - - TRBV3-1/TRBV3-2 CASSLGGQRMAFF TGTGCCAGCAGCCTCGGAGGGCAGCGAATGGCTTTCTTT
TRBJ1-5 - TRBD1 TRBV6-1 CASSESTGAAWPQHF TGTGCCAGCAGTGAGTCCACAGGGGCCGCATGGCCCCAGCATTTT
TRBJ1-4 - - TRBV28 CASSLSGTTYEKLFF TGTGCCAGCAGTCTCTCCGGGACAACCTATGAAAAACTGTTTTTT
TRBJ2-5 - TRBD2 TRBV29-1 CSAWTSGTQETQYF TGCAGCGCTTGGACTAGCGGGACCCAAGAGACCCAGTACTTC
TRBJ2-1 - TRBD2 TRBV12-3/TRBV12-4 CASSPGLAMLFF TGTGCCAGCAGTCCCGGACTAGCCATGCTGTTCTTC
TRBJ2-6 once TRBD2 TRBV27 CASRLLAGGAGANVLTF TGTGCCAGCAGACTACTAGCGGGGGGTGCAGGGGCCAACGTCCTGACTTTC
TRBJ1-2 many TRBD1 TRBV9 CASSHGQGTDGYTF TGTGCCAGCAGCCACGGACAGGGAACGGACGGCTACACCTTC
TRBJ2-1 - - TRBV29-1 CSAGRQGSYNEQFF TGCAGCGCCGGTAGGCAGGGGTCCTACAATGAGCAGTTCTTC
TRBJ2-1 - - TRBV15 CATRQDSSYNEQFF TGTGCCACCAGACAGGATAGCTCCTACAATGAGCAGTTCTTC
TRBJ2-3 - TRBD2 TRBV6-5 CASMEGTNRDTQYF TGTGCCAGCATGGAAGGGACTAACCGAGATACGCAGTATTTT
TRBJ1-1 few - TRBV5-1 CASSLIPRENTEAFF TGCGCCAGCAGCTTGATCCCCCGGGAGAACACTGAAGCTTTCTTT
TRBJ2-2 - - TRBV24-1 CATSGAKRPNTGELFF TGTGCCACCTCTGGAGCGAAGAGGCCGAACACCGGGGAGCTGTTTTTT
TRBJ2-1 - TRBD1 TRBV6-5 CASGQDRSSYNEQFF TGTGCCAGCGGACAGGACAGGAGCTCCTACAATGAGCAGTTCTTC
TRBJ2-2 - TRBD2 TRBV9 CASSAGGGYTGELFF TGTGCCAGCAGCGCCGGGGGGGGCTACACCGGGGAGCTGTTTTTT
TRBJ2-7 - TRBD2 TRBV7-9 CASSLLAGGSYEQYF TGTGCCAGCAGCTTACTAGCGGGGGGTTCCTACGAGCAGTACTTC